The next 26 T cell receptor beta chains were all read from a single sample in a study of shared clonotypes between healthy human individuals. Data came from immunoSEQ multiplex PCR; TCRdb stores just in-frame clones and leaves some out. This table holds about 980,000 clones, 70% to 85% found once. The material sequenced was memory CD4+ T cells sorted from blood. Subset reported: CD45RA-negative fraction. Receptors originate from a man aged 18-30 years in good health.

This sequence joins TRBV2 and TRBJ1-2, with unresolved D. Deletions cut 3 bases from V and 3 bases from J, with 8 bases between. Per germline, CDR1 SNHLY and CDR2 FYNNEI. The length of the CDR3 is 13 residues. The CDR3 sequence is CASSDSRDYGYTF. The CDR3 bases are TGTGCCAGCAGTGACTCCAGAGACTATGGCTACACCTTC.

This rearrangement joins TRBV18 to TRBJ2-2; D is ambiguous. The CDR3 covers 16 residues. Germline-derived CDR1 and CDR2 are KGHSH and LQKENI. V gave up 0 bases and J gave up 4 bases, with 12 bases separating them. As DNA, the CDR3 is TGTGCCAGCTCACCACCCAGACTCCAAAGCACCGGGGAGCTGTTTTTT. Translating gives CASSPPRLQSTGELFF.

V and J are TRBV7-9 and TRBJ1-4; 9 bases match TRBD1. Germline values: CDR1 SEHNR, CDR2 FQNEAQ (reference sequence). This CDR3 comprises 16 residues. With V trimmed by 5 bases and J by 0 bases, 4 bases remained unmatched. The CDR3 DNA reads TGTGCCAGCAGCACCCGGACAGGGGCAACTAATGAAAAACTGTTTTTT. Translating gives CASSTRTGATNEKLFF. The variable domain in full, completed from reference TRBV7-9 and TRBJ1-4, reads DTGVSQNPRHKITKRGQNVTFRCDPISEHNRLYWYRQTLGQGPEFLTYFQNEAQLEKSRLLSDRFSAERPKGSFSTLEIQRTEQGDSAMYLCASSTRTGATNEKLFFGSGTQLSVL.

This clone occurred a few times. This sequence joins TRBV6-1 and TRBJ2-6; a possible D gene is TRBD2 (5 bases). Germline V gives CDR1 MNHNS, CDR2 SASEGT. The CDR3 runs 16 residues. Trimming stripped 4 bases from V and 4 bases from J, with 14 bases between. The CDR3 reads CASSVGGPGGANVLTF. The CDR3 bases are TGTGCCAGCAGTGTCGGAGGCCCGGGGGGGGCCAACGTCCTGACTTTC.

V gene TRBV7-2 combines with J gene TRBJ2-6; D is unclear. Trimming cost V 4 bases and J 1 base, with 11 bases left between them. Germline V gives CDR1 SGHTA, CDR2 FQGNSA. The CDR3 has 16 residues. In DNA form, the CDR3 reads TGTGCCAGCAGCTCCTCTTATTTTTCTGGGGCCAACGTCCTGACTTTC. The encoded protein is CASSSSYFSGANVLTF.

A remark on this clone: An end of the junction differs from the germline gene, which may be a read error. V and J are TRBV7-7 and TRBJ2-5; no reliable D call. The CDR3 totals 14 residues. CDR1 is SSHAT and CDR2 is FNYEAQ in the germline V gene (reference sequence). CDR3 nucleotides: TGTGCTAGCAGCCTCAGGTCCACCGGGGAGACCCAGTACTTC. It translates to CASSLRSTGETQYF.

This chain connects TRBV7-8 to TRBJ1-4; D gene uncertain. The CDR3 has 17 residues. CDR1 and CDR2 from the germline V gene are SGHVS and FQNEAQ. Trimming cost V 5 bases and J 0 bases, with 16 bases left between them. The CDR3 loop is CASSGVRDAPTNEKLFF. DNA for the CDR3: TGTGCCAGCAGCGGTGTTAGGGATGCCCCAACTAATGAAAAACTGTTTTTT.

This clone was detected many times. This same CDR3 is encoded by further DNA sequences in the sample. The rearrangement uses TRBV2 and TRBJ2-1; no clear D. The V end was cut by 4 bases, the J end by 6 bases, with 4 bases between. Per germline, CDR1 SNHLY and CDR2 FYNNEI. There are 11 residues in the CDR3. The CDR3 bases are TGTGCCAGCAGTGTTCGCAATGAGCAGTTCTTC. It specifies CASSVRNEQFF.

This clone occurred a few times. The chain combines TRBV2 with TRBJ1-4, with TRBD1 identical over 7 bases. The trim removed 6 bases at V and 10 bases at J, leaving 5 bases unmatched. In germline, CDR1 is SNHLY, CDR2 FYNNEI. This CDR3 is built from 12 residues. The CDR3 DNA reads TGTGCCAGCAGAGGGGACAGCCTAAAACTGTTTTTT. Its protein product is CASRGDSLKLFF.

About this clone itself: In the same sample, other DNA sequences code for this CDR3. The chain employs TRBV9 and TRBJ1-1; no firm D call. CDR3 size: 13 residues. Trimming cost V 1 base and J 1 base, with 5 bases left between them. Germline CDR1 SGDLS, CDR2 YYNGEE. In nucleotides, the CDR3 is TGTGCCAGCAGCGTAAAGGGGAACACTGAAGCTTTCTTT. Translated: CASSVKGNTEAFF.

The chain couples TRBV6-5 to TRBJ2-3, with D unclear. The CDR3 spans 16 residues. Germline V gene lookup returns CDR1 MNHEY and CDR2 SVGAGI. V shed 2 bases and J shed 1 base, with 13 bases lying between them. Here the CDR3 DNA reads TGTGCCAGCAGTTACGAACCCCGAGTGGGCACAGATACGCAGTATTTT. It is translated as CASSYEPRVGTDTQYF.

The chain carries TRBV28 and TRBJ2-7; D possibly corresponds to TRBD2 (6 bases). The germline gives CDR1 MDHEN, CDR2 SYDVKM. The CDR3 runs 15 residues. V lost 5 bases to trimming and J lost 2 bases, with 16 bases between them. CDR3 region: CASSPRTTHPYEQYF. DNA for the CDR3: TGTGCCAGCAGTCCTCGGACTACCCATCCCTACGAGCAGTACTTC. The whole variable domain, filled in from reference TRBV28 and TRBJ2-7, reads DVKVTQSSRYLVKRTGEKVFLECVQDMDHENMFWYRQDPGLGLRLIYFSYDVKMKEKGDIPEGYSVSREKKERFSLILESASTNQTSMYLCASSPRTTHPYEQYFGPGTRLTVT.

This clone has a count of ten or more. This sequence joins TRBV19 and TRBJ1-1; weak D call: TRBD1 (5 bases). The CDR3 extends over 13 amino acids. Germline V gene lookup returns CDR1 LNHDA and CDR2 SQIVND (reference sequence). V was clipped by 4 bases and J by 11 bases, with 17 bases between them. The CDR3 DNA follows: TGTGCCAGTAGTACGACTCGCCAGGGAGGGGCTTTCTTT. It specifies CASSTTRQGGAFF.

The chain recombines TRBV19 with TRBJ2-7; 9 bases agree with TRBD2. Looked up from germline, CDR1 is LNHDA and CDR2 is SQIVND (reference sequence). After removal of 5 bases from V and 6 bases from J, the junction contained 8 bases not matched to a gene. The CDR3 sequence is 14 residues long. The CDR3 spells CASSAGTSPTEQYF. CDR3 in DNA: TGTGCCAGTAGTGCCGGGACTAGCCCCACCGAGCAGTACTTC.

The chain uses TRBV2 and TRBJ1-2, with D perhaps matching TRBD1 (5 bases). The V gene's germline CDR1 is SNHLY and CDR2 FYNNEI. This CDR3 is built from 15 residues. V was clipped by 0 bases and J by 4 bases, with 12 bases between them. CDR3 region: CASSEAQGIGYGYTF. Written as DNA, the CDR3 is TGTGCCAGCAGTGAAGCCCAGGGCATAGGCTATGGCTACACCTTC. The full variable domain, in which reference TRBV2 and TRBJ1-2 provide the parts outside the CDR3, is EPEVTQTPSHQVTQMGQEVILRCVPISNHLYFYWYRQILGQKVEFLVSFYNNEISEKSEIFDDQFSVERPDGSNFTLKIRSTKLEDSAMYFCASSEAQGIGYGYTFGSGTRLTVV.

V is TRBV28 and J is TRBJ1-2; no reliable D call. CDR3 size: 15 residues. The V and J ends lost 2 bases and 2 bases respectively, with 12 bases between them. Germline-derived CDR1 and CDR2 are MDHEN and SYDVKM. In nucleotides, the CDR3 is TGTGCCAGCAGTTTACATCCTCTTGAGAACTATGGCTACACCTTC. Protein sequence: CASSLHPLENYGYTF.

This clone was found once. A much bigger clone sits one base away, suggesting this may be a read error. Other DNA sequences within the sample encode an identical CDR3. The rearrangement links TRBV6-1 to TRBJ1-5; D is undetermined. The CDR3 extends over 12 amino acids. Germline V gene lookup returns CDR1 MNHNS and CDR2 SASEGT. V gave up 0 bases and J gave up 7 bases, with 4 bases separating them. CDR3 sequence: CASSEAGQPQHF. CDR3 nucleotide sequence: TGTGCCAGCAGTGAAGCGGGGCAGCCCCAGCATTTT.

The DNA for the CDR3 is TGTGCCAGCTCTTCCTTGGACACAGATACGCAGTATTTT. Translating gives CASSSLDTDTQYF. The chain uses TRBV18 and TRBJ2-3; D is ambiguous. The CDR3 covers 13 residues. Looked up from germline, CDR1 is KGHSH and CDR2 is LQKENI. The V end lost 6 bases, the J end lost 2 bases, and 9 bases lay between the germline ends.

In the case of this clone: This sample also contains other DNA sequences that code for the same CDR3. This chain uses TRBV29-1 with TRBJ1-2; D gene unclear. V was pared by 2 bases and J by 0 bases, with 4 bases between. Germline V gives CDR1 SQVTM, CDR2 ANQGSEA. This CDR3 region has 12 residues. The chain's CDR3 is CSVETPNYGYTF. DNA for the CDR3: TGCAGCGTTGAAACCCCTAACTATGGCTACACCTTC.

V gene TRBV5-5 combines with J gene TRBJ2-1, with 9 bases lining up with TRBD1. This CDR3 has 16 residues. V shed 0 bases, J shed 6 bases, and the junction held 7 bases outside the gene matches. CDR1 SGHKS and CDR2 YYEKEE come from the germline V gene (reference sequence). CDR3 residues: CASSLGAGTGPNEQFF. In nucleotides, the CDR3 is TGTGCCAGCAGCTTGGGGGCCGGGACAGGGCCCAATGAGCAGTTCTTC. Full variable domain (rest looked up from reference TRBV5-5 and TRBJ2-1): DAGVTQSPTHLIKTRGQQVTLRCSPISGHKSVSWYQQVLGQGPQFIFQYYEKEERGRGNFPDRFSARQFPNYSSELNVNALLLGDSALYLCASSLGAGTGPNEQFFGPGTRLTVL.

This clone was seen more than once but under ten times. One end of the junction fails to match germline, which may point to a read error. The chain couples TRBV30 to TRBJ1-6; 7 positions match TRBD1. CDR3 length: 11 residues. Germline values: CDR1 GTSNPN, CDR2 SVGIG (reference sequence). The CDR3 loop is CAWSVQDRQDF. In DNA, the CDR3 is TGTGCCTGGAGTGTACAGGACAGGCAGGACTTT. Looking up the rest from reference TRBV30 and TRBJ1-6 gives the full variable domain: SQTIHQWPATLVQPVGSPLSLECTVEGTSNPNLYWYRQAAGRGLQLLFYSVGIGQISSEVPQNLSASRPQDRQFILSSKKLLLSDSGFYLCAWSVQDRQDFGNGTRLTVT.

The chain employs TRBV19 and TRBJ1-6; D gene unclear. V shed 6 bases and J shed 7 bases, with 13 bases lying between them. This CDR3 has 14 amino acids. Germline CDR1 and CDR2: LNHDA and SQIVND (reference sequence). The CDR3 spells CASRVRVANSPLHF. CDR3 DNA sequence: TGTGCCAGTAGAGTAAGAGTGGCGAATTCACCCCTCCACTTT.

This clone was seen once. V and J are TRBV27 and TRBJ2-4, with TRBD2 as a possible D gene (5 bases). With 8 bases removed from V and 2 bases from J, the gap between germline ends came to 25 bases. Germline V lookup: CDR1 MNHEY, CDR2 SMNVEV (reference sequence). The CDR3 is made up of 18 amino acids. This chain's CDR3 is CASSPGTTKVRTKNIQYF. The CDR3 coding sequence is TGTGCCAGCTCGCCGGGAACCACAAAGGTCCGAACCAAAAACATTCAGTACTTC.

This CDR3 is CASSPRQGANSPLHF. CDR3 in DNA: TGTGCCAGCAGTCCCCGCCAGGGGGCGAATTCACCCCTCCACTTT. The V and J genes are TRBV28 and TRBJ1-6; 8 bases are shared with TRBD1. Germline V gives CDR1 MDHEN, CDR2 SYDVKM. The CDR3 consists of 15 residues. J gave up 7 bases and V 5 bases, and 7 bases lay outside the gene matches.

V is TRBV10-2 and J is TRBJ1-2; no clear D. The V gene's germline CDR1 is WSHSY and CDR2 SAAADI. This CDR3 is built from 14 residues. V lost 0 bases to trimming and J lost 5 bases, with 10 bases between them. The CDR3 sequence: CASSESNSKYGYTF. The CDR3 DNA reads as TGCGCCAGCAGTGAGTCGAACTCCAAGTATGGCTACACCTTC.

This clone has more than one count but fewer than ten. This chain joins TRBV30 and TRBJ1-1, with a possible D match to TRBD1 (6 bases). Trimming left V 3 bases short and J 10 bases short, with 12 bases between. This CDR3 is built from 11 residues. The germline V gene has CDR1 GTSNPN and CDR2 SVGIG (reference sequence). CDR3 loop: CAWRGDMRAFF. The CDR3 DNA follows: TGTGCCTGGAGAGGGGACATGAGAGCTTTCTTT.